This T cell receptor (beta chain) was identified during a study of blood T cell repertoires in COVID-19. At the level of the study: Whether acute or convalescent, the COVID-19 samples came from the United States, Italy and Spain. PBMCs, B-cell-depleted T cells, or T cells were the source of the cDNA or gDNA that made up the material.

Per the study methods: Amplified reference gene primers provided the basis for estimating nucleated cell counts. Repertoires were generated with immunoSEQ multiplex PCR, while TCRdb's copy carries only in-frame clones and drops some. V and J calls and clone size are those listed in that table; D and trimming were worked out from the DNA. The sample includes 57,000 or so clones, around 80% seen only once; the top ten take about 20%. This CDR3 spans 13 amino acids. V trimming: 7 bases; J trimming: 4 bases; junction bases outside the gene matches: 9. The germline CDR1 and CDR2 sequences are SQVTM and ANQGSEA.

Sequenced sample: peripheral blood. The origin of this receptor is a woman aged 80 or over with active or convalescent COVID-19. The V call is TRBV29-1, the J call TRBJ1-1; 7 nucleotides agree with TRBD1. CDR3 residues: CSGNRGRGTEAFF. The CDR3 region has the DNA TGCAGCGGGAACAGGGGAAGGGGCACTGAAGCTTTCTTT.